A single sample gave rise to the 30 T cell receptor beta chains below, sequenced in a study of shared clonotypes between healthy human individuals. Assay used: immunoSEQ multiplex PCR; TCRdb lists only in-frame clones, some missing. This table holds 2 million to 2.5 million clones, approximately 94% found once. The sample taken for sequencing was naive CD4+ T cells sorted from blood. Subset in this sample: CD45RA+ positively selected. The receptor set was obtained from a man aged 18 to 30 in good health.

This chain links TRBV11-2 with TRBJ2-2; D is ambiguous. The CDR3 extends over 14 amino acids. Germline CDR1 is SGHAT and CDR2 is FQNNGV. V dropped 6 bases and J dropped 4 bases, with 12 bases sitting between them. The CDR3 here is CASSYMTATGELFF. The CDR3 coding sequence is TGTGCCAGCAGTTATATGACGGCCACCGGGGAGCTGTTTTTT.

The V gene is TRBV6-5, the J gene TRBJ2-5; possibly TRBD2 for D (5 bases). The CDR3 has 13 residues. Germline CDR1 MNHEY, CDR2 SVGAGI. V dropped 6 bases and J dropped 2 bases, with 10 bases sitting between them. CDR3 coding DNA: TGTGCCAGCAGAGTACTAGTGCAAGAGACCCAGTACTTC. It is translated as CASRVLVQETQYF.

The genes are TRBV5-1 and TRBJ1-4; 9 bases line up with TRBD1. CDR1 SGHRS and CDR2 YFSETQ come from the germline V gene. This CDR3 is built from 14 residues. With V trimmed by 4 bases and J by 5 bases, 3 bases remained unmatched. The CDR3 coding sequence is TGCGCCAGCAGCCACGGGACAGGGAATGAAAAACTGTTTTTT. It translates to CASSHGTGNEKLFF.

CDR3 nucleotides: TGCGCCAGCAGCCAATCGGGACTAGCGGGAGTCGGCTACGAGCAGTACTTC. It translates to CASSQSGLAGVGYEQYF. This chain joins TRBV4-1 and TRBJ2-7; 14 bases are a match to TRBD2. The CDR3 consists of 17 residues. V trimming: 2 bases; J trimming: 3 bases; junction bases outside the gene matches: 6. CDR1 and CDR2 (germline): MGHRA, YSYEKL.

V usage is TRBV11-2 and J usage is TRBJ2-7; unclear D gene. CDR3 length: 12 amino acids. The germline V gene encodes CDR1 SGHAT and CDR2 FQNNGV. V was cut by 4 bases and J by 2 bases, with 6 bases left in between. CDR3 in amino acids: CASSWNPYEQYF. In nucleotides, the CDR3 is TGTGCCAGCAGCTGGAACCCCTACGAGCAGTACTTC. Combining the CDR3 with reference TRBV11-2 and TRBJ2-7 gives the whole variable domain EAGVAQSPRYKIIEKRQSVAFWCNPISGHATLYWYQQILGQGPKLLIQFQNNGVVDDSQLPKDRFSAERLKGVDSTLKIQPAKLEDSAVYLCASSWNPYEQYFGPGTRLTVT.

The V and J genes are TRBV27 and TRBJ2-3; the D gene is possibly TRBD1 (6 bases). CDR1 is MNHEY, CDR2 SMNVEV, per germline (reference sequence). V lost 4 bases, J lost 5 bases, and 16 bases lay in between. This CDR3 is 15 amino acids long. The DNA for the CDR3 is TGTGCCAGCAGTTCGGGGACACCTATTCAAGATACGCAGTATTTT. Its translation is CASSSGTPIQDTQYF.

Details on this clone: This same CDR3 is encoded by further DNA sequences in the sample. V gene TRBV4-1 combines with J gene TRBJ2-7; TRBD1 matches at 10 bases. The CDR3 extends over 14 amino acids. Per the germline V gene, CDR1 is MGHRA and CDR2 is YSYEKL. V shed 4 bases and J 2 bases; nucleotides not matched to a gene: 2. CDR3 sequence (DNA): TGCGCCAGCAGCCGCGGACAGGGGGCCTACGAGCAGTACTTC. Amino acids: CASSRGQGAYEQYF.

J is TRBJ2-2 and V is TRBV5-1, with D possibly TRBD1 on 5 matching bases. The V gene's germline CDR1 is SGHRS and CDR2 YFSETQ. V was trimmed by 3 bases and J by 6 bases, leaving 12 bases between them. The CDR3 extends over 14 amino acids. This CDR3 is CASSSALGAGELFF. DNA for the CDR3: TGCGCCAGCAGCTCCGCCCTAGGGGCCGGGGAGCTGTTTTTT. Using reference TRBV5-1 and TRBJ2-2 for the parts outside the CDR3, the full variable domain is KAGVTQTPRYLIKTRGQQVTLSCSPISGHRSVSWYQQTPGQGLQFLFEYFSETQRNKGNFPGRFSGRQFSNSRSEMNVSTLELGDSALYLCASSSALGAGELFFGEGSRLTVL.

The chain carries TRBV19 and TRBJ2-7, with TRBD1 as a possible D gene (5 bases). This CDR3 spans 14 amino acids. Trimming took 3 bases from V and 4 from J, leaving 13 bases between them. Germline lookup yields CDR1 LNHDA and CDR2 SQIVND (reference sequence). The CDR3 sequence: CASSIPNGAYEQYF. CDR3 in DNA: TGTGCCAGTAGTATTCCGAATGGGGCATACGAGCAGTACTTC.

V usage is TRBV27 and J usage is TRBJ2-7, with 9 bases that match TRBD1. Per germline, CDR1 MNHEY and CDR2 SMNVEV (reference sequence). The CDR3 extends over 12 amino acids. The junction had 2 bases not matched to a gene; V was cut back by 6 bases and J by 5 bases. The CDR3 nucleotides read TGTGCCAGCAGGGGGACAGGGCACGAGCAGTACTTC. It codes for CASRGTGHEQYF.

The V and J genes are TRBV19 and TRBJ2-7; D might be TRBD1 or TRBD2, each matching 5 bases. This CDR3 is 14 amino acids long. Germline V lookup: CDR1 LNHDA, CDR2 SQIVND (reference sequence). V lost 6 bases to trimming and J lost 2 bases, with 14 bases between them. The CDR3 reads CASSPGRQTYEQYF. The CDR3 DNA reads TGTGCCAGTAGCCCGGGGCGGCAAACCTACGAGCAGTACTTC.

The genes are TRBV9 and TRBJ1-1; D remains ambiguous. The V and J ends lost 5 bases and 4 bases respectively, with 15 bases between them. Germline V gene lookup returns CDR1 SGDLS and CDR2 YYNGEE. This CDR3 is built from 14 residues. As DNA, the CDR3 is TGTGCCAGCAGTGGACTCCCTGGGAGCACTGAAGCTTTCTTT. This encodes CASSGLPGSTEAFF.

This chain uses TRBV7-9 with TRBJ2-7; D is uncertain. The CDR3 runs 14 residues. V lost 3 bases and J 4 bases, leaving 13 bases between the germline ends. CDR1 SEHNR and CDR2 FQNEAQ come from the germline V gene (reference sequence). DNA of the CDR3: TGTGCCAGCAGCTTCCCTACGCCTCCATACGAGCAGTACTTC. It specifies CASSFPTPPYEQYF.

This sequence joins TRBV7-9 and TRBJ2-7, with 10 positions matching TRBD2. V gave up 5 bases and J gave up 1 base; unmatched junction bases: 5. CDR3 size: 15 residues. Germline CDR1 is SEHNR and CDR2 is FQNEAQ (reference sequence). CDR3 sequence: CASSQVAGGSYEQYF. The CDR3 DNA reads TGTGCCAGCAGCCAAGTAGCGGGAGGTTCCTACGAGCAGTACTTC.

The chain recombines TRBV4-3 with TRBJ2-7; TRBD1 might be the D (5 bases). The V gene lost 0 bases and the J gene lost 4 bases, with 10 bases spanning the gap. Germline V gene sequence: CDR1 LGHNA, CDR2 YSLEER. The CDR3 spans 14 residues. The CDR3 region is CASSQDYRGYEQYF. CDR3 nucleotide sequence: TGCGCCAGCAGCCAAGATTATAGGGGTTACGAGCAGTACTTC.

V gene TRBV7-9 combines with J gene TRBJ2-7; 8 bases agree with TRBD1. CDR1 and CDR2 (germline): SEHNR, FQNEAQ (reference sequence). Trimming cost V 1 base and J 3 bases; bases outside gene matches: 14. This CDR3 is 18 amino acids long. The CDR3 DNA is TGTGCCAGCAGCTTAGGGTCCTTACGACAGGGGCTGTTCTACGAGCAGTACTTC. This sequence encodes CASSLGSLRQGLFYEQYF.

This clone was detected a few times. The chain couples TRBV10-1 to TRBJ1-1; no firm D call. V gave up 2 bases and J gave up 2 bases, with 6 bases separating them. The CDR3 runs to 13 residues. Germline values: CDR1 WNHNN, CDR2 SYGVQD (reference sequence). DNA for the CDR3: TGCGCCAGCAGTGAGAAGAGAAACACTGAAGCTTTCTTT. Its translation: CASSEKRNTEAFF.

This chain links TRBV6-1 with TRBJ2-3; no reliable D call. V was pared by 1 base and J by 4 bases, with 9 bases between. Germline V gives CDR1 MNHNS, CDR2 SASEGT. The CDR3 contains 14 residues. The CDR3 spells CASSEVGPSDTQYF. Written as DNA, the CDR3 is TGTGCCAGCAGTGAAGTAGGCCCTTCAGATACGCAGTATTTT.

The genes are TRBV13 and TRBJ1-1; D is ambiguous. The CDR3 extends over 19 amino acids. V was trimmed by 0 bases and J by 4 bases, leaving 24 bases between them. The germline V gene encodes CDR1 PRHDT and CDR2 FYEKMQ (reference sequence). Written as DNA, the CDR3 is TGTGCCAGCAGCTTAGGGGAGGTCAGGCCCGAGGAGAGTACCACTGAAGCTTTCTTT. Protein product: CASSLGEVRPEESTTEAFF.

The CDR3 loop reads CASSKGANIISEQFF. CDR3 coding DNA: TGCGCCAGCAGCAAAGGGGCTAATATTATTAGTGAGCAGTTCTTC. The rearrangement joins TRBV4-3 to TRBJ2-1; tentatively, D is TRBD1 (5 bases). Deletions cut 5 bases from V and 9 bases from J, with 20 bases between. The CDR3 covers 15 residues. Per germline, CDR1 LGHNA and CDR2 YSLEER.

This clone was counted once. The rearrangement links TRBV29-1 to TRBJ2-5, with TRBD2 matching over 8 bases. The CDR3 runs 12 residues. Trimming removed 4 bases from V and 4 bases from J; junction bases left unmatched: 2. The germline V gene has CDR1 SQVTM and CDR2 ANQGSEA. The CDR3 is CSVATSAETQYF. CDR3 bases: TGCAGCGTTGCGACTAGCGCAGAGACCCAGTACTTC.

In this sample, this clone turned up once. In the same sample, other DNA sequences code for this CDR3. The V and J genes are TRBV5-1 and TRBJ2-5; 8 nucleotides agree with TRBD2. The CDR3 totals 13 residues. V lost 4 bases, J lost 4 bases, and 3 bases stayed unmatched. CDR1 and CDR2 from the germline V gene are SGHRS and YFSETQ. CDR3 protein: CASSSSGAETQYF. The DNA of the CDR3 is TGCGCCAGCAGCAGTAGCGGGGCAGAGACCCAGTACTTC.

The rearrangement links TRBV19 to TRBJ2-2, with 7 bases fitting TRBD1. The ends lost 3 bases at V and 5 bases at J; junction bases unmatched: 6. The germline CDR1 and CDR2 sequences are LNHDA and SQIVND (reference sequence). This CDR3 contains 15 residues. DNA of the CDR3: TGTGCCAGTAGTATCTCGACAGGGAGAACCGGGGAGCTGTTTTTT. Its translation is CASSISTGRTGELFF.

A remark on this clone: The sample holds other DNA sequences that translate to the same CDR3. The V and J genes are TRBV5-1 and TRBJ2-5, with 13 bases aligning to TRBD2. V lost 0 bases and J lost 5; bases outside the gene matches: 4. Germline CDR1 is SGHRS and CDR2 is YFSETQ. The CDR3 extends over 16 amino acids. CDR3 nucleotides: TGCGCCAGCAGCTTGGCCGCGACTAGCGGGGGGGAGACCCAGTACTTC. It translates to CASSLAATSGGETQYF.

This chain connects TRBV7-8 to TRBJ2-1, with 7 nucleotides matching TRBD1. The length of the CDR3 is 13 residues. In germline, CDR1 is SGHVS, CDR2 FQNEAQ. V trimming: 1 base; J trimming: 8 bases; junction bases outside the gene matches: 2. DNA of the CDR3: TGTGCCAGCAGCTTAGTGGACAGGTATGAGCAGTTCTTC. Amino acid sequence: CASSLVDRYEQFF.

This rearrangement joins TRBV5-1 to TRBJ1-1; TRBD1 is a possible D gene (6 bases). The CDR3 totals 14 residues. Germline CDR1 and CDR2: SGHRS and YFSETQ. Trimming removed 4 bases from V and 6 bases from J, with 16 bases in between. As DNA, the CDR3 is TGCGCCAGCAGCCCCGGGGGGGGACAACCTGAAGCTTTCTTT. As protein: CASSPGGGQPEAFF.

J is TRBJ1-6 and V is TRBV11-2; D is unclear. Germline values: CDR1 SGHAT, CDR2 FQNNGV. The CDR3 has 11 amino acids. V lost 1 base, J lost 16 bases, and 8 bases lay in between. CDR3 loop: CASSLVSELHF. As DNA, the CDR3 is TGTGCCAGCAGCTTAGTCTCGGAACTCCACTTT.

A note on this clone: Other DNA sequences in this specimen translate into the identical CDR3. This rearrangement joins TRBV18 to TRBJ1-5, with D uncertain. V was clipped by 2 bases and J by 0 bases, with 2 bases between them. CDR1 and CDR2 (germline): KGHSH, LQKENI. The CDR3 loop spans 13 amino acids. CDR3 protein: CASSPSSNQPQHF. CDR3 DNA: TGTGCCAGCTCACCAAGTAGCAATCAGCCCCAGCATTTT.

The chain carries TRBV6-1 and TRBJ2-1; 10 bases fit TRBD1. The CDR3 runs 15 residues. The V gene's germline CDR1 is MNHNS and CDR2 SASEGT. After removal of 6 bases from V and 5 bases from J, the junction contained 7 bases not matched to a gene. CDR3: CASRTGTGENNEQFF. The CDR3, as DNA: TGTGCCAGCAGAACCGGGACAGGGGAGAACAATGAGCAGTTCTTC.

The V gene is TRBV6-8, the J gene TRBJ2-7, with 7 bases fitting TRBD2. V was clipped by 4 bases and J by 12 bases; unmatched bases: 6. Per germline, CDR1 MNHGY and CDR2 SAAAGT. CDR3 size: 11 residues. For the CDR3, the DNA is TGTGCCAGCAGTTGTTGGGGGGGACGGTACTTC. Its translation is CASSCWGGRYF.